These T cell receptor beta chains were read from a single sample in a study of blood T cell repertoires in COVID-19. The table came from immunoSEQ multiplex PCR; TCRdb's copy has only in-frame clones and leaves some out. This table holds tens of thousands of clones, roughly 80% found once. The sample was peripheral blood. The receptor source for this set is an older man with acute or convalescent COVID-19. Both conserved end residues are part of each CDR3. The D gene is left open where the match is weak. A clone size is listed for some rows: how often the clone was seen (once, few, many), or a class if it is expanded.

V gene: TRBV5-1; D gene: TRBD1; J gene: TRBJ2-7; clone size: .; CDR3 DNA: TGCGCCAGCAGCAAGATACAGGGGGCCGACGAGCAGTACTTC; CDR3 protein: CASSKIQGADEQYF
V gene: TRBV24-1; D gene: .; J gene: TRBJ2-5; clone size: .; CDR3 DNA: TGTGCCACCAGTGATTCGGTTGGGACCCAGTACTTC; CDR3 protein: CATSDSVGTQYF
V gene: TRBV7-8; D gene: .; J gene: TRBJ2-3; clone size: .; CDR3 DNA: TGTGCCAGCAGCATCTGGGAGCCGAGCACAGATACGCAGTATTTT; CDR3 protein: CASSIWEPSTDTQYF
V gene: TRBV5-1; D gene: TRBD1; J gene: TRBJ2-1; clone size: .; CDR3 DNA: TGCGCCAGCTTCGCCGGGACAGAATACAATGAGCAGTTCTTC; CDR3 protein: CASFAGTEYNEQFF
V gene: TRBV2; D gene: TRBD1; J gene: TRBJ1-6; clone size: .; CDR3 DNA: TGTGCCAGCAGGGCCGGGACAGGGGGTTCTAATTCACCCCTCCACTTT; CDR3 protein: CASRAGTGGSNSPLHF
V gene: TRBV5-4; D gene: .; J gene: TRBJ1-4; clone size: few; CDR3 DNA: TGTGCCAGCAGCTTGCAAAATGAAAAACTGTTTTTT; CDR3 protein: CASSLQNEKLFF
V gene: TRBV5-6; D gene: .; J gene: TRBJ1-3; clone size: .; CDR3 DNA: TGTGCCAGCAGCTTGGGGCCCCTCTCTGGAAACACCATATATTTT; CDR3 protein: CASSLGPLSGNTIYF
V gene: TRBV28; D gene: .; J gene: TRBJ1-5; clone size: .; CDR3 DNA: TGTGCCAGCAGTTTTGCAGGGAACGGTCAGCCCCAGCATTTT; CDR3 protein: CASSFAGNGQPQHF
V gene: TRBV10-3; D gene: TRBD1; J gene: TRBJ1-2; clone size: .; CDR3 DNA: TGTGCCATCACTCCTCGGACAGGGTCTAACTATGGCTACACCTTC; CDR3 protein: CAITPRTGSNYGYTF
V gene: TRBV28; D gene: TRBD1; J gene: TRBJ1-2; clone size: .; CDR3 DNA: TGTGCCAGCAGTTTACGGGCAGGGGGCAAAGTTAACTATGGCTACACCTTC; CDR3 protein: CASSLRAGGKVNYGYTF
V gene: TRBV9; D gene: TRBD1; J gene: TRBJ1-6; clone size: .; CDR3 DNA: TGTGCCAGCAGCGGGGGACAGGGAGAATCACCCCTCCACTTT; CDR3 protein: CASSGGQGESPLHF
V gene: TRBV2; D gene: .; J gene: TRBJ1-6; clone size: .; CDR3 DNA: TGTGCCAGCAGTACCGGGACATATAATTCACCCCTCCACTTT; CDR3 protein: CASSTGTYNSPLHF
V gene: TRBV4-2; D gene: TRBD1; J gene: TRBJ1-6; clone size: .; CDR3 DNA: TGTGCCAGCAGCCACCCAAGGGGACAGGGTAATTCACCCCTCCACTTT; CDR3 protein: CASSHPRGQGNSPLHF
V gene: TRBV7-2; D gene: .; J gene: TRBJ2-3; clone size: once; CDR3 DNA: TGTGCCAGCAGCTTAGATCATAGCACAGATACGCAGTATTTT; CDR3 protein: CASSLDHSTDTQYF
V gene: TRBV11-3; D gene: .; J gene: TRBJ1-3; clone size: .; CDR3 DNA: TGTGCCAGCAGACCTTCTTTAGTCCCAGGGCTATGGGGAAACACCATATATTTT; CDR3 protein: CASRPSLVPGLWGNTIYF
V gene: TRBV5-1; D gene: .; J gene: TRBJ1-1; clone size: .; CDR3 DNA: TGCGCCAGCAGGCCTGACGGACAGACGAACACTGAAGCTTTCTTT; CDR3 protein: CASRPDGQTNTEAFF
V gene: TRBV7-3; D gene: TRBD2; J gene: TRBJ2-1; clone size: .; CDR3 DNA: TGTGCCAGCAGCTTAGGGCTAGCGGGGGGCCCTACCCCTCGGTTCTTC; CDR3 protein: CASSLGLAGGPTPRFF
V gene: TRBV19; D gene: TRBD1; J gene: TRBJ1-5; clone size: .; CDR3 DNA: TGTGCCAGTAGCGGACAGGGTGGGGGTCAGCCCCAGCATTTT; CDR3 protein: CASSGQGGGQPQHF
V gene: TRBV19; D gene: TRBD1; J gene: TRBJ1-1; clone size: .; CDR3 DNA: TGTGCCAGTGCAATCGACAGGGGGCGAACTGAAGCTTTCTTT; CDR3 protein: CASAIDRGRTEAFF
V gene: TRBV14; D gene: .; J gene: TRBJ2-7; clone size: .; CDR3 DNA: TGTGCCAGCAGCCAAGATTGGGGGGACCCTCCACGGGACTTC; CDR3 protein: CASSQDWGDPPRDF
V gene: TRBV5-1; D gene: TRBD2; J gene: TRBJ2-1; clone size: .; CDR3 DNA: TGCGCCAGCAGCGAAAGCGGGGGCGGGTACAATGAGCAGTTCTTC; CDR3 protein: CASSESGGGYNEQFF
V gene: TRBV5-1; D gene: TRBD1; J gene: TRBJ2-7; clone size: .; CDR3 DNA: TGCGCCAGCAGCTCTGGACAGGGTACCTACGAGCAGTACTTC; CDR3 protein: CASSSGQGTYEQYF